Each of the 13 T cell receptor beta chains below was sequenced from the same sample in a study of blood T cell repertoires in COVID-19. Assay used: immunoSEQ multiplex PCR; TCRdb lists only in-frame clones, some missing. Here the sample spans around 300,000 clones, approximately 89% being singletons. The sample taken for sequencing was PBMCs or T cells enriched from blood (not recorded which). The receptor set was obtained from a man between 25 and 39 years old who had recovered from COVID-19.

In the case of this clone: At one end the junction does not follow the germline gene, possibly because of a read error. The chain employs TRBV6-1 and TRBJ2-7; D gene unclear. The CDR3 contains 11 residues. Germline assignment: CDR1 MNHNS and CDR2 SASEGT. The CDR3 sequence is CASSQAGEQYF. The CDR3 DNA is TGTGCCAGCAGTCAAGCCGGGGAGCAGTACTTC.

The rearrangement links TRBV9 to TRBJ1-6, with D hard to call. V was clipped by 3 bases and J by 6 bases, with 10 bases between them. This CDR3 region has 14 residues. Germline-derived CDR1 and CDR2 are SGDLS and YYNGEE. The CDR3 here is CASSERNFNSPLHF. The CDR3 DNA is TGTGCCAGCAGCGAGAGAAACTTTAATTCACCCCTCCACTTT.

This clone was seen once. J is TRBJ2-4 and V is TRBV28; TRBD1 might be the D (6 bases). With 5 bases removed from V and 3 bases from J, the gap between germline ends came to 14 bases. Germline V gene sequence: CDR1 MDHEN, CDR2 SYDVKM. The CDR3 is made up of 15 amino acids. The CDR3 loop is CASSPAGTSKNIQYF. The DNA for the CDR3 is TGTGCCAGCAGTCCCGCCGGGACAAGCAAAAACATTCAGTACTTC.

J is TRBJ1-6 and V is TRBV12-3 or TRBV12-4, with TRBD1 matching 8 bases. The J segment lost 18 bases and the V segment lost 5 bases, leaving 12 bases of the junction unmatched. This CDR3 region has 13 residues. The CDR3, as DNA: TGTGCCAGCAGTGCCGGGACAGGAGAGGTTCCCCACTTT. Its translation is CASSAGTGEVPHF.

This clone has only a few counts. This rearrangement joins TRBV3-1 (or the pseudogene TRBV3-2) to TRBJ1-2, with D possibly matching TRBD1 (5 bases). Per the germline V gene, CDR1 is LGHDT and CDR2 is YNNKEL (reference sequence). The CDR3 totals 15 residues. V was cut by 0 bases and J by 2 bases, with 10 bases left in between. The CDR3 reads CASSQDLRTNYGYTF. The CDR3 DNA sequence: TGTGCCAGCAGCCAAGATCTCCGGACAAACTATGGCTACACCTTC.

The gene calls are TRBV28 and TRBJ1-2, with TRBD1 matching 7 bases. Germline loops: CDR1 MDHEN, CDR2 SYDVKM. The length of the CDR3 is 15 residues. V was clipped by 0 bases and J by 6 bases; unmatched bases: 7. CDR3 in amino acids: CASSLWDTGEDGYTF. CDR3 in DNA: TGTGCCAGCAGTTTATGGGATACAGGGGAAGATGGCTACACCTTC.

The chain uses TRBV3-1 (or the pseudogene TRBV3-2) and TRBJ2-7; D possibly corresponds to TRBD2 (5 bases). The germline V gene has CDR1 LGHDT and CDR2 YNNKEL (reference sequence). The CDR3 has 14 amino acids. Trimming removed 8 bases at V and 3 bases at J, with 17 bases between. In DNA, the CDR3 is TGTGCCAGCTCCGTAGCGATCACGGTCTACGAGCAGTACTTC. It codes for CASSVAITVYEQYF.

The V call is TRBV2, the J call TRBJ2-3; D is possibly TRBD1 (5 bases). The CDR3 covers 18 residues. Germline V lookup: CDR1 SNHLY, CDR2 FYNNEI. Deletions cut 0 bases from V and 2 bases from J, with 18 bases between. CDR3 coding DNA: TGTGCCAGCAGTGAAGCGCTTGGCCTCTCCAGGGACACAGATACGCAGTATTTT. Encoded protein: CASSEALGLSRDTDTQYF. Full variable domain (remainder filled in from reference TRBV2 and TRBJ2-3): EPEVTQTPSHQVTQMGQEVILRCVPISNHLYFYWYRQILGQKVEFLVSFYNNEISEKSEIFDDQFSVERPDGSNFTLKIRSTKLEDSAMYFCASSEALGLSRDTDTQYFGPGTRLTVL.

The J gene is TRBJ1-6, the V gene TRBV12-3 or TRBV12-4; TRBD1 agrees at 9 bases. The CDR3 contains 12 residues. J gave up 8 bases and V 8 bases, and 1 base lay outside the gene matches. The DNA for the CDR3 is TGTGCCAGCGGACAGGGGTATTCACCCCTCCACTTT. Amino acid sequence: CASGQGYSPLHF.

The chain couples TRBV5-1 to TRBJ2-3, with D perhaps matching TRBD1 (6 bases). The germline CDR1 and CDR2 sequences are SGHRS and YFSETQ. V lost 4 bases to trimming and J lost 4 bases, with 13 bases between them. The CDR3 totals 14 residues. The chain's CDR3 is CASSPGTPPDTQYF. DNA for the CDR3: TGCGCCAGCAGCCCGGGGACACCTCCAGATACGCAGTATTTT.

The CDR3 loop is CASKIQESYEQYF. DNA of the CDR3: TGTGCCAGCAAGATACAGGAATCCTACGAGCAGTACTTC. The chain couples TRBV2 to TRBJ2-7; tentative D call: TRBD1 (5 bases). Germline assignment: CDR1 SNHLY and CDR2 FYNNEI. Deletions cut 7 bases from V and 1 base from J, with 11 bases between. This CDR3 has 13 residues.

This chain uses TRBV25-1 with TRBJ1-5; the match to TRBD1 covers 7 bases. After removal of 0 bases from V and 2 bases from J, the junction contained 1 base not matched to a gene. Germline-derived CDR1 and CDR2 are MGHDK and SYGVNS. CDR3 length: 15 residues. The CDR3 protein is CASSEYGQGNQPQHF. The CDR3 nucleotides are TGTGCCAGCAGTGAATATGGACAGGGCAATCAGCCCCAGCATTTT.

The chain joins TRBV7-6 to TRBJ1-5; D perhaps matches TRBD1 (5 bases). Germline CDR1 is SGHVS and CDR2 is FNYEAQ. This CDR3 spans 18 amino acids. Between the trimmed V and J ends, which lost 5 bases and 0 bases, there was a span of 20 bases. The CDR3 sequence: CASSAPPGGQYSNQPQHF. CDR3 nucleotide sequence: TGTGCCAGCAGCGCACCCCCGGGGGGTCAATATAGCAATCAGCCCCAGCATTTT.